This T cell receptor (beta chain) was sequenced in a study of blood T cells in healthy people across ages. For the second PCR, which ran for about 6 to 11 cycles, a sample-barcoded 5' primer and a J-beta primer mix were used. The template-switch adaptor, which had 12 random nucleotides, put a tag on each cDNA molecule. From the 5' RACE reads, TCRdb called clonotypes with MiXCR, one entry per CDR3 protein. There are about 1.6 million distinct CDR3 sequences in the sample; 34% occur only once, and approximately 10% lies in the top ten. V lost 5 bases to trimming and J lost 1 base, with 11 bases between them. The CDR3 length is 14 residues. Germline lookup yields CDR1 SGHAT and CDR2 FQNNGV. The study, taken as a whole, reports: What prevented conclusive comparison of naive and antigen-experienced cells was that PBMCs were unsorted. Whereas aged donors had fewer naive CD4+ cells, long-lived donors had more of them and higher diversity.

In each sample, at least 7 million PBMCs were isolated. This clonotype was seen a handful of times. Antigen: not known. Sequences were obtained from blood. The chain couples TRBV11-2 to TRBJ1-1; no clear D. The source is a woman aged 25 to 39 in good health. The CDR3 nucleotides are TGTGCCAGCAGCCCCGAGAGACCGAACACTGAAGCTTTCTTT. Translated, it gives CASSPERPNTEAFF. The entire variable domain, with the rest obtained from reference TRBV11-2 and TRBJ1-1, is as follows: EAGVAQSPRYKIIEKRQSVAFWCNPISGHATLYWYQQILGQGPKLLIQFQNNGVVDDSQLPKDRFSAERLKGVDSTLKIQPAKLEDSAVYLCASSPERPNTEAFFGQGTRLTVV.